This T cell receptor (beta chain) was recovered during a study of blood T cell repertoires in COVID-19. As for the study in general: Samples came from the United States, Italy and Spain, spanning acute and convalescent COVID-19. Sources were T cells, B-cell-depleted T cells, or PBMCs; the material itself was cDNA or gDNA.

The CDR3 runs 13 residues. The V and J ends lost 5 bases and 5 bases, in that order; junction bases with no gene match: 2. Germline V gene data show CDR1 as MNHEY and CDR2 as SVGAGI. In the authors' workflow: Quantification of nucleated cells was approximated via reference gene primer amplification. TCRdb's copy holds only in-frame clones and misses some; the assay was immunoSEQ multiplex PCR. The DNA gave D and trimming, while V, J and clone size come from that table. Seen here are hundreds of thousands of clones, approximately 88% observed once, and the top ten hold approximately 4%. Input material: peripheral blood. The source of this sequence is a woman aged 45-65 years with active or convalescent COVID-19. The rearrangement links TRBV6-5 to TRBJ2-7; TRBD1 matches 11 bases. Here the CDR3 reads CASSRTGGDEQYF. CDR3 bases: TGTGCCAGCAGTAGGACAGGGGGCGACGAGCAGTACTTC.